Presented here are 8 T cell receptor beta chains from one specimen sequenced in a study of blood T cell repertoires in COVID-19. Profiling relied on immunoSEQ multiplex PCR, and the TCRdb table lists in-frame clones only, not all of them. The sample carries around 260,000 clones, 65% to 85% recorded once. Material for sequencing was peripheral blood. The source of these receptors is a person aged 70 to 79 with COVID-19, enrolled during active disease.

The gene calls are TRBV6-2 or TRBV6-3 and TRBJ2-7; 9 bases map to TRBD1. The length of the CDR3 is 16 residues. Germline values: CDR1 MNHEY, CDR2 SVGEGT. V gave up 5 bases and J gave up 3 bases; unmatched junction bases: 11. This CDR3 reads CASSPTLGTGYYEQYF. The CDR3 region has the DNA TGTGCCAGCAGTCCCACTCTGGGGACAGGGTACTACGAGCAGTACTTC.

This clone has only a few counts. V usage is TRBV7-3 and J usage is TRBJ2-1, with TRBD1 matching 7 bases. The CDR3 extends over 14 amino acids. The trim removed 4 bases at V and 9 bases at J, leaving 9 bases unmatched. Germline values: CDR1 SGHTA, CDR2 FQGTGA. This CDR3 reads CASSSIRGQGEQFF. DNA of the CDR3: TGTGCCAGCAGCTCTATTAGGGGGCAAGGTGAGCAGTTCTTC.

The chain recombines TRBV12-3 or TRBV12-4 with TRBJ2-2, with unresolved D. The CDR3 is 13 residues long. The ends were cut back, 2 bases at V and 3 bases at J, with 4 bases in the middle. CDR3 coding DNA: TGTGCCAGCAGTTTACTCTACACCGGGGAGCTGTTTTTT. Protein: CASSLLYTGELFF.

The chain joins TRBV14 to TRBJ1-2; a possible D gene is TRBD1 (5 bases). The ends were cut back, 1 base at V and 2 bases at J, with 8 bases in the middle. Per germline, CDR1 SGHDN and CDR2 FVKESK. The CDR3 sequence is 14 residues long. The CDR3 here is CASSQGRQNYGYTF. CDR3 coding DNA: TGTGCCAGCAGCCAAGGGCGACAGAACTATGGCTACACCTTC.

This clone was observed a handful of times. The genes are TRBV4-1 and TRBJ2-2, with 11 nucleotides matching TRBD2. CDR1 and CDR2 (germline): MGHRA, YSYEKL. The ends lost 1 base at V and 9 bases at J; junction bases unmatched: 10. The CDR3 runs 17 residues. In DNA, the CDR3 is TGCGCCAGCAGCCAAGTCTTACTAGCGGGAGCCGCTAGGGAGCTGTTTTTT. This translates into CASSQVLLAGAARELFF.

V and J are TRBV7-9 and TRBJ2-3, with a weak D call TRBD1 (5 bases). CDR1 is SEHNR, CDR2 FQNEAQ, per germline (reference sequence). This CDR3 is 15 amino acids long. Deletions cut 6 bases from V and 6 bases from J, with 19 bases between. This CDR3 reads CASSLGESHGDTQYF. In DNA, the CDR3 is TGTGCCAGCAGTCTAGGGGAATCCCATGGCGATACGCAGTATTTT.

The genes are TRBV3-1 (or the pseudogene TRBV3-2) and TRBJ2-7; weak D call: TRBD2 (7 bases). V was trimmed by 3 bases and J by 6 bases, leaving 15 bases between them. Per germline, CDR1 LGHDT and CDR2 YNNKEL (reference sequence). The CDR3 totals 14 residues. CDR3 protein: CASSHGGAGGEQYF. The DNA of the CDR3 is TGTGCCAGCAGCCATGGGGGGGCCGGGGGCGAGCAGTACTTC.

This sequence joins TRBV6-5 and TRBJ1-5, with D perhaps matching TRBD1 (5 bases). In germline, CDR1 is MNHEY, CDR2 SVGAGI. The CDR3 runs 13 residues. V gave up 7 bases and J gave up 7 bases, with 14 bases separating them. The CDR3 region is CASIPGGAQPQHF. In DNA, the CDR3 is TGTGCCAGCATTCCCGGCGGGGCACAGCCCCAGCATTTT.